This TCR beta chain was found in a study of tumor and adjacent non-tumor tissue in lung cancer. Findings and limits, study-wide: Tumor tissue had significantly higher TCR diversity than normal lung.

Germline-derived CDR1 and CDR2 are SGHAT and FQNNGV. V lost 5 bases to trimming and J lost 10 bases; unmatched junction nucleotides: 16. The CDR3 length is 15 residues. Remarks on this clonotype: The antigen is undetermined.

The library came from three nested PCR rounds adapted from ARM-PCR protocols. MiXCR was run by TCRdb on the multiplex PCR reads, yielding one entry per CDR3 protein. Of about 86,000 distinct CDR3 sequences listed, 76% are singletons. The template was RNA from unsorted bulk tissue. The normal lung tissue was taken more than 3 cm from the tumor edge. Sequencing input: distant non-tumor lung tissue. The clonotype originates from a woman in her 50s with non-small cell lung cancer. This sequence joins TRBV11-2 and TRBJ2-7; TRBD1 matches 8 bases. The CDR3 DNA reads as TGTGCCAGCAGCACCGGGACAGGTCGCACCTACAATCAGTACTTC. Translating gives CASSTGTGRTYNQYF.